The 32 T cell receptor beta chains below all came from one sample that was sequenced in a study of shared clonotypes between healthy human individuals. The table came from immunoSEQ multiplex PCR; TCRdb's copy has only in-frame clones and leaves some out. The sample contains some 200,000 clones, roughly 91% of which appear only once. Sequenced input: naive CD4+ T cells sorted from blood. Stated subset: CD45RA+ positively selected. The source of these receptors is a woman aged 25-40 years in good health.

The chain joins TRBV5-1 to TRBJ2-7; 10 bases agree with TRBD1. The V and J ends lost 4 bases and 6 bases, in that order; junction bases with no gene match: 19. CDR1 is SGHRS and CDR2 is YFSETQ in the germline V gene. This CDR3 spans 18 amino acids. The CDR3 nucleotides are TGCGCCAGCAGCAGGTGGGACAGGGGTCCCGGAGGGGTTGGCGAGCAGTACTTC. Translation: CASSRWDRGPGGVGEQYF.

V usage is TRBV2 and J usage is TRBJ1-4; D uncertain. From germline, CDR1 is SNHLY and CDR2 FYNNEI. The CDR3 sequence is 13 residues long. The ends were cut back, 6 bases at V and 5 bases at J, with 10 bases in the middle. The CDR3 DNA follows: TGTGCCAGCAGGTGGTGGCAAAATGAAAAACTGTTTTTT. It specifies CASRWWQNEKLFF.

The chain is built from TRBV5-8 and TRBJ2-7; no clear D gene. V gave up 0 bases and J gave up 0 bases, with 16 bases separating them. The CDR3 runs to 17 residues. The germline V gene encodes CDR1 SGHTS and CDR2 YDEGEE. CDR3 amino acids: CASSLVFATLGSYEQYF. As DNA, the CDR3 is TGTGCCAGCAGCTTGGTGTTTGCCACCCTGGGCTCCTACGAGCAGTACTTC. Full variable domain (rest looked up from reference TRBV5-8 and TRBJ2-7): EAGVTQSPTHLIKTRGQQATLRCSPISGHTSVYWYQQALGLGLQFLLWYDEGEERNRGNFPPRFSGRQFPNYSSELNVNALELEDSALYLCASSLVFATLGSYEQYFGPGTRLTVT.

Here the CDR3 DNA reads TGCAGCGTTGTACAGGCAGACTATGGCTACACCTTC. It specifies CSVVQADYGYTF. The chain combines TRBV29-1 with TRBJ1-2; D possibly corresponds to TRBD1 (5 bases). The ends were cut back, 4 bases at V and 3 bases at J, with 9 bases in the middle. Germline CDR1 is SQVTM and CDR2 is ANQGSEA. The CDR3 has 12 residues.

The chain carries TRBV7-9 and TRBJ1-1; D gene unclear. V was cut by 1 base and J by 2 bases, with 8 bases left in between. Germline CDR1 is SEHNR and CDR2 is FQNEAQ (reference sequence). This CDR3 has 14 amino acids. CDR3 DNA sequence: TGTGCCAGCAGCTTAGGGCAGGTTAACACTGAAGCTTTCTTT. It encodes CASSLGQVNTEAFF.

This clone was counted between two and nine times. The germline gene is not matched at one end of the junction; a read error may be the cause. This chain uses TRBV10-1 with TRBJ2-5; D not certain. Germline values: CDR1 WNHNN, CDR2 SYGVQD (reference sequence). This CDR3 spans 14 amino acids. This chain's CDR3 is CATSSPTAQETQYF. In nucleotides, the CDR3 is TGCGCCACCAGTTCTCCCACGGCGCAAGAGACCCAGTACTTC.

The chain combines TRBV2 with TRBJ2-7, with 11 bases identical to TRBD2. Looked up from germline, CDR1 is SNHLY and CDR2 is FYNNEI. Losses at the gene ends were 8 bases for V and 3 bases for J; bases not matched to a gene: 12. CDR3 length equals 16 residues. The CDR3 loop is CASGGLAEQQFYEQYF. CDR3 nucleotides: TGTGCCAGCGGGGGACTAGCGGAACAACAATTCTACGAGCAGTACTTC.

This chain's CDR3 is CATKLEWSTEAFF. In DNA form, the CDR3 reads TGCGCCACCAAACTAGAGTGGAGCACTGAAGCTTTCTTT. V gene TRBV5-1 combines with J gene TRBJ1-1; D is ambiguous. V was shortened by 9 bases and J by 4 bases, with 16 bases between the two germline ends. The germline V gene has CDR1 SGHRS and CDR2 YFSETQ. This CDR3 comprises 13 residues.

The chain joins TRBV7-2 to TRBJ2-7, with 9 bases aligning to TRBD2. The V and J ends lost 3 bases and 7 bases, in that order; junction bases with no gene match: 13. CDR1 is SGHTA and CDR2 is FQGNSA in the germline V gene. CDR3 length: 16 amino acids. The CDR3: CASSLAGSGGSREQYF. DNA of the CDR3: TGTGCCAGCAGCTTGGCCGGTAGCGGGGGCTCCAGGGAGCAGTACTTC.

As regards this clone: Other DNA sequences in the same sample also yield this CDR3. The chain carries TRBV28 and TRBJ2-7, with D hard to call. Germline loops: CDR1 MDHEN, CDR2 SYDVKM. Trimming removed 4 bases from V and 4 bases from J, with 5 bases in between. This CDR3 has 11 residues. CDR3 loop: CASSSPYEQYF. The CDR3 DNA is TGTGCCAGCAGTTCTCCGTACGAGCAGTACTTC.

V usage is TRBV6-5 and J usage is TRBJ1-5; a possible D gene is TRBD1 (5 bases). V was pared by 2 bases and J by 5 bases, with 10 bases between. Germline-derived CDR1 and CDR2 are MNHEY and SVGAGI. CDR3 length equals 14 residues. CDR3: CASSYKLGHQPQHF. The CDR3, as DNA: TGTGCCAGCAGTTACAAGCTGGGGCATCAGCCCCAGCATTTT.

This rearrangement joins TRBV5-1 to TRBJ2-5; D is unclear. CDR3 size: 13 residues. Trimming pared 0 bases from V and 1 base from J, leaving 4 bases between. Germline V gives CDR1 SGHRS, CDR2 YFSETQ. CDR3 residues: CASSLEFQETQYF. The CDR3 nucleotides are TGCGCCAGCAGCTTGGAGTTCCAAGAGACCCAGTACTTC.

The chain carries TRBV5-1 and TRBJ1-4, with TRBD1 matching over 9 bases. This CDR3 spans 16 amino acids. Germline-derived CDR1 and CDR2 are SGHRS and YFSETQ. J gave up 7 bases and V 3 bases, and 10 bases lay outside the gene matches. The CDR3 sequence: CASSSGQGVQFEKLFF. CDR3 DNA: TGCGCCAGCAGCTCGGGACAGGGAGTTCAATTTGAAAAACTGTTTTTT.

This clone was counted only a few times. The V and J genes are TRBV30 and TRBJ2-7, with a weak D call TRBD1 (6 bases). Germline lookup yields CDR1 GTSNPN and CDR2 SVGIG (reference sequence). The CDR3 is made up of 13 amino acids. Deletions cut 4 bases from V and 3 bases from J, with 13 bases between. The CDR3 is CAWKPTGSYEQYF. CDR3 DNA sequence: TGTGCCTGGAAACCCACAGGGAGCTACGAGCAGTACTTC.

Only one count was recorded for this clone. This chain joins TRBV11-2 and TRBJ2-6; tentatively, D is TRBD2 (6 bases). With 0 bases removed from V and 2 bases from J, the gap between germline ends came to 11 bases. From germline, CDR1 is SGHAT and CDR2 FQNNGV. This CDR3 region has 17 residues. The CDR3 DNA is TGTGCCAGCAGCTTAGACGCGGGAACTACTGGGGCCAACGTCCTGACTTTC. This codes for CASSLDAGTTGANVLTF.

V and J are TRBV14 and TRBJ2-7; D uncertain. Germline loops: CDR1 SGHDN, CDR2 FVKESK. The CDR3 is 15 residues long. V gave up 4 bases and J gave up 7 bases, with 20 bases separating them. The CDR3 DNA reads TGTGCCAGCAGCCCTCCAGGATCCCCGTCTAGGGAGCAGTACTTC. Translated: CASSPPGSPSREQYF.

This chain links TRBV5-1 with TRBJ2-5; 14 nucleotides match TRBD2. V gave up 4 bases and J gave up 4 bases; unmatched junction bases: 6. The CDR3 totals 16 residues. Germline V gene sequence: CDR1 SGHRS, CDR2 YFSETQ. The CDR3 protein is CASSQKGLAGAETQYF. The CDR3, as DNA: TGCGCCAGCAGCCAAAAGGGACTAGCGGGAGCAGAGACCCAGTACTTC.

Here the CDR3 reads CASSLGLAGETQYF. The CDR3 nucleotides read TGTGCCAGCAGCTTGGGACTAGCGGGAGAGACCCAGTACTTC. This chain connects TRBV5-4 to TRBJ2-5; 10 bases fit TRBD2. This CDR3 has 14 amino acids. Looked up from germline, CDR1 is SGHNT and CDR2 is YYREEE (reference sequence). Unmatched junction bases numbered 0, after V lost 0 bases and J lost 4 bases.

The V call is TRBV7-8, the J call TRBJ2-5; D is perhaps TRBD2 (5 bases). The J call may be faulty, since TRBJ2-7 better matches the DNA end. CDR3 size: 14 residues. Germline assignment: CDR1 SGHVS and CDR2 FQNEAQ. CDR3 in amino acids: CASSLGGGSYEQYF. DNA of the CDR3: TGTGCCAGCAGCTTAGGAGGAGGCTCCTACGAGCAGTACTTC.

This chain links TRBV10-3 with TRBJ2-7; D not resolved. Germline assignment: CDR1 ENHRY and CDR2 SYGVKD. Trimming took 3 bases from V and 6 from J, leaving 18 bases between them. The CDR3 is 15 amino acids. This CDR3 is CAISDLVRKSSEQYF. The CDR3 nucleotides are TGTGCCATCAGTGACCTCGTGCGGAAGAGTTCCGAGCAGTACTTC.

This chain uses TRBV11-2 with TRBJ1-4; no clear D gene. Germline CDR1 and CDR2: SGHAT and FQNNGV. The CDR3 extends over 15 amino acids. With 3 bases removed from V and 3 bases from J, the gap between germline ends came to 11 bases. The CDR3 protein is CASSLIVPPNEKLFF. DNA of the CDR3: TGTGCCAGCAGCTTGATAGTGCCACCTAATGAAAAACTGTTTTTT.

This chain connects TRBV28 to TRBJ2-5; D might be TRBD1 (6 bases). The DNA matches TRBJ2-7 better at its end, which makes the J call doubtful. CDR1 MDHEN and CDR2 SYDVKM come from the germline V gene. CDR3 size: 15 residues. For the CDR3, the DNA is TGTGCCAGCAATTCACCCACAGGGTATACCTACGAGCAGTACTTC. This sequence encodes CASNSPTGYTYEQYF.

The chain is built from TRBV7-9 and TRBJ2-7; no reliable D call. From germline, CDR1 is SEHNR and CDR2 FQNEAQ (reference sequence). V was trimmed by 5 bases and J by 0 bases, leaving 5 bases between them. This CDR3 has 12 residues. The CDR3 nucleotides read TGTGCCAGCAGCCCTAGCTCCTACGAGCAGTACTTC. Encoded protein: CASSPSSYEQYF.

This rearrangement joins TRBV10-3 to TRBJ1-1; D uncertain. Trimming cost V 0 bases and J 11 bases, with 22 bases left between them. This CDR3 has 16 residues. Germline assignment: CDR1 ENHRY and CDR2 SYGVKD. The CDR3 DNA is TGTGCCATCAGTGAGTCGAATAAAAGTGGGGTACGGCGGGCTTTCTTT. Its translation: CAISESNKSGVRRAFF.

The V and J genes are TRBV28 and TRBJ1-4; tentative D call: TRBD1 (6 bases). The germline gives CDR1 MDHEN, CDR2 SYDVKM. Trimming shortened V by 8 bases and J by 6 bases, and 13 bases separated the two germline ends. The CDR3 runs 13 residues. CDR3 amino acids: CASSTGWDEKLFF. The CDR3 DNA is TGTGCCAGCTCCACAGGGTGGGATGAAAAACTGTTTTTT.

J is TRBJ2-1 and V is TRBV5-1; weak D call: TRBD1 (6 bases). V was clipped by 4 bases and J by 2 bases, with 16 bases between them. This CDR3 comprises 16 residues. Germline CDR1 is SGHRS and CDR2 is YFSETQ. This chain's CDR3 is CASSQAGGGPYNEQFF. The CDR3 nucleotides read TGCGCCAGCAGCCAGGCTGGGGGCGGCCCCTACAATGAGCAGTTCTTC.

V and J are TRBV11-1 and TRBJ1-2; maybe TRBD1 (6 bases). V was clipped by 2 bases and J by 3 bases, with 10 bases between them. Germline loops: CDR1 SGHAT, CDR2 FQDESV (reference sequence). The CDR3 extends over 14 amino acids. This chain's CDR3 is CASSLSNRDYGYTF. The CDR3 DNA reads TGTGCCAGCAGCTTAAGTAACAGGGACTATGGCTACACCTTC.

The rearrangement links TRBV7-9 to TRBJ1-1; D not certain. CDR3 length: 14 residues. Germline values: CDR1 SEHNR, CDR2 FQNEAQ (reference sequence). V lost 0 bases to trimming and J lost 4 bases, with 9 bases between them. This chain's CDR3 is CASSLADRGTEAFF. The CDR3 coding sequence is TGTGCCAGCAGCTTAGCAGACCGAGGCACTGAAGCTTTCTTT.

This chain links TRBV4-2 with TRBJ2-6; D possibly matches TRBD1 or TRBD2 (5 bases each). There are 17 residues in the CDR3. V lost 0 bases and J 2 bases, leaving 11 bases between the germline ends. CDR1 is LGHNA and CDR2 is YNFKEQ in the germline V gene. CDR3 residues: CASSQDDRAAGANVLTF. CDR3 DNA: TGTGCCAGCAGCCAAGATGACAGAGCGGCTGGGGCCAACGTCCTGACTTTC.

This clone appeared once. V and J are TRBV27 and TRBJ2-4; TRBD1 matches 10 bases. J gave up 0 bases and V 5 bases, and 7 bases lay outside the gene matches. Germline V gene data show CDR1 as MNHEY and CDR2 as SMNVEV (reference sequence). This CDR3 region has 17 residues. The CDR3 sequence: CASSPMGQGRAKNIQYF. CDR3 nucleotides: TGTGCCAGCAGTCCCATGGGACAGGGGAGAGCCAAAAACATTCAGTACTTC.

The V gene is TRBV2, the J gene TRBJ2-1, with 7 bases that match TRBD2. Germline-derived CDR1 and CDR2 are SNHLY and FYNNEI. The CDR3 covers 13 residues. The J segment lost 7 bases and the V segment lost 5 bases, leaving 5 bases of the junction unmatched. CDR3 protein: CASSRDYQNEQFF. The CDR3 DNA sequence: TGTGCCAGCAGTAGGGACTATCAGAATGAGCAGTTCTTC. The variable domain in full, completed from reference TRBV2 and TRBJ2-1, reads EPEVTQTPSHQVTQMGQEVILRCVPISNHLYFYWYRQILGQKVEFLVSFYNNEISEKSEIFDDQFSVERPDGSNFTLKIRSTKLEDSAMYFCASSRDYQNEQFFGPGTRLTVL.

The J gene is TRBJ2-7, the V gene TRBV2; 8 positions agree with TRBD1. After removal of 6 bases from V and 6 bases from J, the junction contained 16 bases not matched to a gene. Germline CDR1 reads SNHLY; CDR2 reads FYNNEI. The CDR3 sequence is 16 residues long. CDR3 amino acids: CASRETRDRGLTEQYF. In nucleotides, the CDR3 is TGTGCCAGCAGAGAAACACGAGACAGGGGCCTTACCGAGCAGTACTTC.